A single TCR beta chain is shown here with its context. This clonotype appeared a few times. The antigen it recognizes is unknown. Base qualities are not recorded, but no much larger clone differs from it by a single base. The data belong to a study of T-cell reconstitution after alpha-beta-depleted transplantation in children (dated by TCRdb to 2016 to 2017). Concerning the study at large: Using TCR repertoire profiling, the study quantitatively followed how T-cell immune reconstitution unfolded in children after TCRalphabeta/CD19-depleted allogeneic hematopoietic cell transplantation.

The library relied on PCR. The instrument given in TCRdb is Illumina HiSeq 2500. Molecular barcoding was employed in the preparation of TCR libraries, with unique molecular identifiers being used to normalize TCRbeta repertoire quantification. TCRdb trimmed public reads at Q25 via fastp, called clones via MiXCR and kept in-frame beta chains. Each entry is one CDR3 protein sequence, shown with its most common DNA and genes. The sample has 440,000 or so distinct CDR3 sequences on record, under 13% of them singletons. Together, the top ten hold approximately 5% of the sample. A distance of 14 bases separates the germline ends of V and J, which lose 6 bases and 8 bases respectively. Per the germline V gene, KGHSH is the CDR1 and LQKENI is the CDR2. Taken from cysteine to phenylalanine, the CDR3 has 13 residues. Of the read, only the CDR3 DNA is kept; its 39 bases are in frame from base 1.

Rearrangement joined TRBV18 to TRBJ2-1; the best D guess is TRBD1, with 6 bases matching. This sequence was found in a human donor who donated a stem cell graft to a child with acute myeloid leukemia. The sequencing here drew on PBMCs from the stem cell graft donor, taken from the stem cell graft. The nucleotides are TGTGCCAGCTCGCTGAAACAGGGCGATGAGCAGTTCTTC. Its protein product is CASSLKQGDEQFF.